Below are 24 T cell receptor beta chains sequenced from a single sample in a study of vaccination effects on CD4 cells after COVID-19. Their cognate antigens are unknown. Sequencing in the ViraFEST assay came after antigen-specific CD4+ T cells had been expanded with viral peptide pools, which were used to stimulate PBMC. Culturing for more than eight days preceded CD4+ T cell isolation. The vaccine recipients had no prior SARS-CoV-2 infection, with negative nucleocapsid antibodies. The table came from immunoSEQ multiplex PCR; TCRdb's copy has only in-frame clones and leaves some out. Seen here are about 41,000 clones, around 70% observed once, and the top ten hold 26%. The material sequenced was CD4+ T cells from PBMCs cultured with HCoV-OC43 spike peptides, taken before COVID-19 vaccination. Subset: HCoV-OC43 spike overlapping peptide pool stimulation. These receptors were taken from a human donor who received a COVID-19 vaccine.

This clone was counted a few times. The chain carries TRBV5-5 and TRBJ1-1; 9 bases align to TRBD1. V shed 0 bases and J 5 bases; nucleotides not matched to a gene: 5. Germline CDR1 SGHKS, CDR2 YYEKEE (reference sequence). CDR3 size: 15 residues. In DNA form, the CDR3 reads TGTGCCAGCAGCTTGGCTGGGACAGGGAAAACTGAAGCTTTCTTT. Protein product: CASSLAGTGKTEAFF.

V is TRBV19 and J is TRBJ1-1; D is unresolved. The V and J ends lost 5 bases and 0 bases respectively, with 7 bases between them. The germline CDR1 and CDR2 sequences are LNHDA and SQIVND (reference sequence). The CDR3 has 13 amino acids. The CDR3 here is CASSYGMNTEAFF. CDR3 sequence (DNA): TGTGCCAGTAGTTATGGGATGAACACTGAAGCTTTCTTT.

The chain uses TRBV5-1 and TRBJ2-6; D possibly corresponds to TRBD2 (6 bases). From germline, CDR1 is SGHRS and CDR2 YFSETQ. The length of the CDR3 is 16 residues. V was trimmed by 0 bases and J by 4 bases, leaving 11 bases between them. The chain's CDR3 is CASSLAGGSGANVLTF. The DNA of the CDR3 is TGCGCCAGCAGCTTGGCCGGGGGTTCCGGGGCCAACGTCCTGACTTTC.

J is TRBJ2-1 and V is TRBV2; TRBD1 agrees at 10 bases. CDR3 length: 15 residues. CDR1 SNHLY and CDR2 FYNNEI come from the germline V gene. The V segment lost 6 bases and the J segment 1 base; nucleotides outside the gene matches: 3. This chain's CDR3 is CASRRDRGSYNEQFF. The CDR3 nucleotides read TGTGCCAGCAGGAGGGACAGGGGTTCCTACAATGAGCAGTTCTTC.

The chain combines TRBV28 with TRBJ1-5; no firm D call. CDR1 and CDR2 from the germline V gene are MDHEN and SYDVKM. The CDR3 covers 15 residues. Trimming cost V 7 bases and J 1 base, with 14 bases left between them. CDR3 in amino acids: CASIPSDPSNQPQHF. The CDR3 DNA follows: TGTGCCAGCATTCCGTCCGACCCAAGCAATCAGCCCCAGCATTTT.

Here the CDR3 reads CASSEWSGHNEQFF. For the CDR3, the DNA is TGTGCCAGCAGCGAGTGGTCGGGGCACAATGAGCAGTTCTTC. The chain couples TRBV5-4 to TRBJ2-1; D tentatively fits TRBD1 or TRBD2 (5 bases each). Trimming shortened V by 4 bases and J by 5 bases, and 13 bases separated the two germline ends. Germline V lookup: CDR1 SGHNT, CDR2 YYREEE (reference sequence). The CDR3 length is 14 residues.

The table lists this clone with a count of one. V usage is TRBV5-1 and J usage is TRBJ2-5, with 10 bases aligning to TRBD1. This CDR3 has 16 amino acids. Germline values: CDR1 SGHRS, CDR2 YFSETQ. The V gene end was trimmed by 4 bases and the J gene end by 4 bases; junction bases not matched to a gene: 10. The CDR3 DNA follows: TGCGCCAGCAGCCAAATTAGACAGGGGGCGCGAGAGACCCAGTACTTC. Its translation is CASSQIRQGARETQYF. Combining the CDR3 with reference TRBV5-1 and TRBJ2-5 gives the whole variable domain KAGVTQTPRYLIKTRGQQVTLSCSPISGHRSVSWYQQTPGQGLQFLFEYFSETQRNKGNFPGRFSGRQFSNSRSEMNVSTLELGDSALYLCASSQIRQGARETQYFGPGTRLLVL.

Written as DNA, the CDR3 is TGTGCCAGTAGTCCCAGCGGGAGCGAGACCCAGTACTTC. This codes for CASSPSGSETQYF. The rearrangement uses TRBV19 and TRBJ2-5, with 8 nucleotides matching TRBD2. The germline V gene has CDR1 LNHDA and CDR2 SQIVND (reference sequence). CDR3 size: 13 residues. Trimming took 5 bases from V and 5 from J; bases not matched to a gene: 4.

This clone was picked up one time. This chain uses TRBV28 with TRBJ2-7; D is ambiguous. The V gene lost 5 bases and the J gene lost 3 bases, with 20 bases spanning the gap. CDR3 length equals 16 residues. The germline CDR1 and CDR2 sequences are MDHEN and SYDVKM. The CDR3 reads CASSPPEVPAIYEQYF. CDR3 DNA sequence: TGTGCCAGCAGTCCACCCGAGGTACCAGCCATCTACGAGCAGTACTTC.

A single count supports this clone. The J gene is TRBJ2-3, the V gene TRBV5-1, with D possibly TRBD1 on 5 matching bases. The germline V gene encodes CDR1 SGHRS and CDR2 YFSETQ. This CDR3 has 14 amino acids. V was cut by 0 bases and J by 2 bases, with 7 bases left in between. The DNA for the CDR3 is TGCGCCAGCAGCTTGGCGACAGACACAGATACGCAGTATTTT. Its protein product is CASSLATDTDTQYF.

The chain employs TRBV6-6 and TRBJ2-1, with D unresolved. V shed 6 bases and J shed 0 bases, with 12 bases lying between them. The CDR3 length is 15 residues. Germline loops: CDR1 MNHNY, CDR2 SVGAGI (reference sequence). The DNA of the CDR3 is TGTGCCAGCAGCTCAGAACTACCCTCCTACAATGAGCAGTTCTTC. This gives the protein CASSSELPSYNEQFF.

This chain uses TRBV10-3 with TRBJ1-1; D is uncertain. The CDR3 is made up of 12 amino acids. Germline CDR1 is ENHRY and CDR2 is SYGVKD. Trimming took off 10 bases at V and 1 base at J, with 10 bases between the two ends. DNA of the CDR3: TGTGCCACAGCCGACGGGAACACTGAAGCTTTCTTT. It codes for CATADGNTEAFF.

The chain links TRBV5-1 to TRBJ1-3, with D perhaps TRBD1 (5 bases). The CDR3 runs 15 residues. Germline V lookup: CDR1 SGHRS, CDR2 YFSETQ. V was cut by 7 bases and J by 2 bases, with 16 bases left in between. Here the CDR3 reads CASSYREGAGNTIYF. The CDR3 bases are TGCGCCAGCTCTTACCGAGAAGGGGCTGGAAACACCATATATTTT.

This clone was detected once. J is TRBJ1-6 and V is TRBV6-2 or TRBV6-3; D gene uncertain. CDR1 MNHEY and CDR2 SVGEGT come from the germline V gene. This CDR3 is built from 15 residues. V was pared by 6 bases and J by 3 bases, with 12 bases between. CDR3 sequence reads: CASSGHSLYNSPLHF. DNA of the CDR3: TGTGCCAGCAGCGGGCACAGCCTCTATAATTCACCCCTCCACTTT.

The rearrangement joins TRBV19 to TRBJ1-1; D possibly corresponds to TRBD1 (5 bases). The length of the CDR3 is 15 residues. Germline V gene sequence: CDR1 LNHDA, CDR2 SQIVND (reference sequence). The V and J ends lost 3 bases and 3 bases respectively, with 14 bases between them. CDR3 region: CASSISRAAYTEAFF. The DNA for the CDR3 is TGTGCCAGTAGTATTAGCAGGGCCGCTTACACTGAAGCTTTCTTT.

The CDR3 region is CASSWTGVGTDTQYF. The CDR3 nucleotides are TGCGCCAGCAGCTGGACGGGAGTGGGCACAGATACGCAGTATTTT. The chain couples TRBV5-1 to TRBJ2-3, with D perhaps matching TRBD2 (6 bases). CDR1 is SGHRS and CDR2 is YFSETQ in the germline V gene. This CDR3 comprises 15 residues. Trimming took off 3 bases at V and 1 base at J, with 12 bases between the two ends.

The V and J genes are TRBV27 and TRBJ1-1; D ambiguous. Germline V gene lookup returns CDR1 MNHEY and CDR2 SMNVEV (reference sequence). V lost 6 bases to trimming and J lost 1 base, with 12 bases between them. CDR3 size: 14 residues. CDR3 loop: CASRSRERNTEAFF. CDR3 in DNA: TGTGCCAGCAGGAGTCGGGAGCGGAACACTGAAGCTTTCTTT.

The V call is TRBV5-1, the J call TRBJ2-5; possibly TRBD1 or TRBD2 for D (7 bases each). The V gene's germline CDR1 is SGHRS and CDR2 YFSETQ. Trimming removed 4 bases at V and 4 bases at J, with 20 bases between. CDR3 length: 16 residues. CDR3 DNA sequence: TGCGCCAGCAGCCCCAATGAGGGAGGGGGCGGAGAGACCCAGTACTTC. Its translation: CASSPNEGGGGETQYF.

CDR3 residues: CASSPLNGGYNEQFF. The CDR3 nucleotides are TGTGCCAGCAGTCCCCTGAACGGGGGATACAATGAGCAGTTCTTC. The V gene is TRBV27, the J gene TRBJ2-1, with D perhaps TRBD2 (6 bases). V shed 5 bases and J shed 4 bases, with 15 bases lying between them. In germline, CDR1 is MNHEY, CDR2 SMNVEV (reference sequence). The length of the CDR3 is 15 residues.

V usage is TRBV30 and J usage is TRBJ2-1; 11 bases agree with TRBD2. This CDR3 spans 15 amino acids. V dropped 3 bases and J dropped 4; count of bases not matched to a gene: 5. The germline CDR1 and CDR2 sequences are GTSNPN and SVGIG (reference sequence). The DNA for the CDR3 is TGTGCCTGGAGCGTAGGGACTAGCGGTTACAATGAGCAGTTCTTC. As protein: CAWSVGTSGYNEQFF.

The chain joins TRBV2 to TRBJ2-5; a possible D gene is TRBD2 (6 bases). Trimming removed 0 bases at V and 4 bases at J, with 15 bases between. The CDR3 consists of 16 residues. Germline CDR1 is SNHLY and CDR2 is FYNNEI. The CDR3 bases are TGTGCCAGCAGTGAAGCGGGGGGTCTAAGCGGAGAGACCCAGTACTTC. Its translation is CASSEAGGLSGETQYF.

The V and J genes are TRBV3-1 (or the pseudogene TRBV3-2) and TRBJ1-5, with 11 positions matching TRBD1. Looked up from germline, CDR1 is LGHDT and CDR2 is YNNKEL (reference sequence). The length of the CDR3 is 20 residues. Germline trimming cut 4 bases from V and 3 bases from J; bases unmatched to any gene: 17. CDR3: CASSREAPGQGGSVNQPQHF. The CDR3 region has the DNA TGTGCCAGCAGCCGAGAAGCTCCGGGACAGGGGGGCAGTGTCAATCAGCCCCAGCATTTT.

This chain joins TRBV11-2 and TRBJ1-1; D gene ambiguous. Germline V lookup: CDR1 SGHAT, CDR2 FQNNGV. The length of the CDR3 is 13 residues. V was trimmed by 0 bases and J by 7 bases, leaving 9 bases between them. The DNA of the CDR3 is TGTGCCAGCAGCTTAGATCACCAGATTGAAGCTTTCTTT. This translates into CASSLDHQIEAFF. The full variable domain, completed using reference TRBV11-2 and TRBJ1-1, is EAGVAQSPRYKIIEKRQSVAFWCNPISGHATLYWYQQILGQGPKLLIQFQNNGVVDDSQLPKDRFSAERLKGVDSTLKIQPAKLEDSAVYLCASSLDHQIEAFFGQGTRLTVV.

The J gene is TRBJ2-1, the V gene TRBV5-1; 8 nucleotides agree with TRBD2. Germline V gene data show CDR1 as SGHRS and CDR2 as YFSETQ. V dropped 4 bases and J dropped 0; count of bases not matched to a gene: 9. The CDR3 length is 17 residues. The CDR3 DNA reads as TGCGCCAGCAGCCCCTCGGGGGGGCTGGGCTCCTACAATGAGCAGTTCTTC. Its translation is CASSPSGGLGSYNEQFF.